The table lists the clone carrying this T cell receptor (beta chain) with a count of one. The sample contains more than one DNA sequence encoding this CDR3. The sample belongs to a study of blood T cell repertoires in COVID-19. Turning to the study itself: Donors in the United States, Italy and Spain gave samples during acute or convalescent COVID-19. From T cells, B-cell-depleted T cells, or PBMCs came the material, which was cDNA or gDNA.

Authors' analysis steps: Cell counts per sample came from amplifying reference gene primers. Method: immunoSEQ multiplex PCR; TCRdb's copy keeps in-frame clones and lacks some. That table is the source of V, J and clone size, and D and trimming were worked out from the DNA. In the table there are 200,000 to 250,000 clones, roughly 79% of which are singletons. Unmatched junction bases numbered 1, after V lost 2 bases and J lost 2 bases. Per germline, CDR1 SGDLS and CDR2 YYNGEE. This CDR3 is built from 14 residues. The source is a woman over 75 with acute or convalescent COVID-19. The chain joins TRBV9 to TRBJ2-5; the match to TRBD2 covers 9 bases. What was sequenced was peripheral blood. CDR3 sequence: CASSVTSGQETQYF. The CDR3 DNA reads as TGTGCCAGCAGCGTTACTAGCGGGCAAGAGACCCAGTACTTC.